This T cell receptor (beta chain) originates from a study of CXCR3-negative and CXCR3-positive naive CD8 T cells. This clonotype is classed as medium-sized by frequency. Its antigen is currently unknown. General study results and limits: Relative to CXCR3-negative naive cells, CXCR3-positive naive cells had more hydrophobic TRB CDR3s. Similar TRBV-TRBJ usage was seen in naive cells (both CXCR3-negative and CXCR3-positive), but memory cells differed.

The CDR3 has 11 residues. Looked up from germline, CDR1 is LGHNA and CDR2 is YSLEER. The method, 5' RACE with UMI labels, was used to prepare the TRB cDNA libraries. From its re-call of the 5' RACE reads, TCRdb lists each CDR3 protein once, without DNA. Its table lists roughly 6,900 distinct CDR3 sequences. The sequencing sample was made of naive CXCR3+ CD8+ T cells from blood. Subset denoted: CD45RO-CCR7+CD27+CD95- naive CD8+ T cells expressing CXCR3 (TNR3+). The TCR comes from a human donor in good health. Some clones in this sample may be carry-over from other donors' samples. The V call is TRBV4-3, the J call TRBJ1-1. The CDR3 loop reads CASSQGMLAFF.